This TCR beta chain was identified in a study of a mutant IDH1 vaccine in newly diagnosed glioma listed by TCRdb under 2021. Broadly, across the study: The 30 to 40 treated patients were roughly 62% male and 37.5% female, with a mean age of roughly 40 years. Prior to enrollment, standard therapy consisting of radiotherapy alone, temozolomide alone, or radiochemotherapy with temozolomide had been administered to patients, with the combination being received by most patients. Peripheral blood was collected at six visits: V03 (baseline), V05, V07, V10, V12 and V13. For exploratory analyses, longitudinal TCRB deep sequencing was carried out in 25 to 30 treated patients wherever samples were available. The full study reports these points: Changes in the top peripheral T cell clonotypes picked up by TCRB sequencing did not appear to be linked to pseudoprogression. Selection of PBMC samples for TCRB deep sequencing was based on availability. Immune responses induced by the vaccine were seen in roughly 95% of patients across multiple MHC alleles. The authors noted that analyses of patient blood samples could not be reproduced because of sample limitations.

To prepare the library, the immunoSEQ multiplex PCR assay was applied. Following the manufacturer's protocol, the hsTCRB Kit was used to amplify rearranged TCR beta chain sequences. An Illumina MiSeq was used to sequence the TCRB libraries. As for the authors' bioinformatics: The kit vendor's proprietary platform handled demultiplexing, trimming and gene mapping. TCRdb stores this immuneACCESS table with in-frame sequences only. Part of the clones is absent; in the studies checked, under half of the shortfall reflects unresolved V genes, and no reason is known for the rest. V and J calls and clone size come straight from that table; D and trimming were deduced from the DNA. The sample data list approximately 92,000 clones, and 83% of these were observed just once. The ten largest clones capture 7.4% of the sample. On this clone itself: Its antigen is not yet known. No clone much larger than this one lies a single base away; base qualities are absent.

Relative to germline, V is missing 5 bases and J is missing 0 bases, with 4 bases of the junction outside any gene match. The germline V gene yields SGHTA for CDR1 and FQGNSA for CDR2. Taken from cysteine to phenylalanine, the CDR3 has 16 residues. Only the CDR3 DNA is retained, 48 bases long and in frame from the first base. The time point tag for this specimen amounts to: baseline, week 1 (first vaccination visit). The meaning of the sample's treatment or condition label: pre-vaccination baseline after standard-of-care therapy. All donors had newly diagnosed IDH1-mutant astrocytomas of WHO grade 3 or 4 that showed loss of nuclear ATRX. The samples were drawn from NOA16, a multicentre, single-arm, open-label phase I trial in Germany that tested a mutant IDH1 peptide vaccine in humans for the first time. For immunogenicity testing, the blood drawn at visit V03 was used as the baseline sample. Genomic DNA for TCRB sequencing was extracted from EDTA blood using the DNeasy Blood and Tissue Kit.

This sequence was found in a woman aged 50 to 60 with glioma. Here the sequenced sample was PBMCs, taken from a glioma patient treated with radiotherapy, temozolomide or both. In this chain, TRBV7-2 is recombined with TRBJ2-6, and 7 junctional nucleotides match TRBD2. The nucleotide sequence is given as TGTGCCAGCAGCCCCAGGACTAGCTCTGGGGCCAACGTCCTGACTTTC. Its protein is CASSPRTSSGANVLTF. Reference TRBV7-2 and TRBJ2-6 genes cover what lies past the CDR3, so the full variable domain is GAGVSQSPSNKVTEKGKDVELRCDPISGHTALYWYRQSLGQGLEFLIYFQGNSAPDKSGLPSDRFSAERTGGSVSTLTIQRTQQEDSAVYLCASSPRTSSGANVLTFGAGSRLTVL.